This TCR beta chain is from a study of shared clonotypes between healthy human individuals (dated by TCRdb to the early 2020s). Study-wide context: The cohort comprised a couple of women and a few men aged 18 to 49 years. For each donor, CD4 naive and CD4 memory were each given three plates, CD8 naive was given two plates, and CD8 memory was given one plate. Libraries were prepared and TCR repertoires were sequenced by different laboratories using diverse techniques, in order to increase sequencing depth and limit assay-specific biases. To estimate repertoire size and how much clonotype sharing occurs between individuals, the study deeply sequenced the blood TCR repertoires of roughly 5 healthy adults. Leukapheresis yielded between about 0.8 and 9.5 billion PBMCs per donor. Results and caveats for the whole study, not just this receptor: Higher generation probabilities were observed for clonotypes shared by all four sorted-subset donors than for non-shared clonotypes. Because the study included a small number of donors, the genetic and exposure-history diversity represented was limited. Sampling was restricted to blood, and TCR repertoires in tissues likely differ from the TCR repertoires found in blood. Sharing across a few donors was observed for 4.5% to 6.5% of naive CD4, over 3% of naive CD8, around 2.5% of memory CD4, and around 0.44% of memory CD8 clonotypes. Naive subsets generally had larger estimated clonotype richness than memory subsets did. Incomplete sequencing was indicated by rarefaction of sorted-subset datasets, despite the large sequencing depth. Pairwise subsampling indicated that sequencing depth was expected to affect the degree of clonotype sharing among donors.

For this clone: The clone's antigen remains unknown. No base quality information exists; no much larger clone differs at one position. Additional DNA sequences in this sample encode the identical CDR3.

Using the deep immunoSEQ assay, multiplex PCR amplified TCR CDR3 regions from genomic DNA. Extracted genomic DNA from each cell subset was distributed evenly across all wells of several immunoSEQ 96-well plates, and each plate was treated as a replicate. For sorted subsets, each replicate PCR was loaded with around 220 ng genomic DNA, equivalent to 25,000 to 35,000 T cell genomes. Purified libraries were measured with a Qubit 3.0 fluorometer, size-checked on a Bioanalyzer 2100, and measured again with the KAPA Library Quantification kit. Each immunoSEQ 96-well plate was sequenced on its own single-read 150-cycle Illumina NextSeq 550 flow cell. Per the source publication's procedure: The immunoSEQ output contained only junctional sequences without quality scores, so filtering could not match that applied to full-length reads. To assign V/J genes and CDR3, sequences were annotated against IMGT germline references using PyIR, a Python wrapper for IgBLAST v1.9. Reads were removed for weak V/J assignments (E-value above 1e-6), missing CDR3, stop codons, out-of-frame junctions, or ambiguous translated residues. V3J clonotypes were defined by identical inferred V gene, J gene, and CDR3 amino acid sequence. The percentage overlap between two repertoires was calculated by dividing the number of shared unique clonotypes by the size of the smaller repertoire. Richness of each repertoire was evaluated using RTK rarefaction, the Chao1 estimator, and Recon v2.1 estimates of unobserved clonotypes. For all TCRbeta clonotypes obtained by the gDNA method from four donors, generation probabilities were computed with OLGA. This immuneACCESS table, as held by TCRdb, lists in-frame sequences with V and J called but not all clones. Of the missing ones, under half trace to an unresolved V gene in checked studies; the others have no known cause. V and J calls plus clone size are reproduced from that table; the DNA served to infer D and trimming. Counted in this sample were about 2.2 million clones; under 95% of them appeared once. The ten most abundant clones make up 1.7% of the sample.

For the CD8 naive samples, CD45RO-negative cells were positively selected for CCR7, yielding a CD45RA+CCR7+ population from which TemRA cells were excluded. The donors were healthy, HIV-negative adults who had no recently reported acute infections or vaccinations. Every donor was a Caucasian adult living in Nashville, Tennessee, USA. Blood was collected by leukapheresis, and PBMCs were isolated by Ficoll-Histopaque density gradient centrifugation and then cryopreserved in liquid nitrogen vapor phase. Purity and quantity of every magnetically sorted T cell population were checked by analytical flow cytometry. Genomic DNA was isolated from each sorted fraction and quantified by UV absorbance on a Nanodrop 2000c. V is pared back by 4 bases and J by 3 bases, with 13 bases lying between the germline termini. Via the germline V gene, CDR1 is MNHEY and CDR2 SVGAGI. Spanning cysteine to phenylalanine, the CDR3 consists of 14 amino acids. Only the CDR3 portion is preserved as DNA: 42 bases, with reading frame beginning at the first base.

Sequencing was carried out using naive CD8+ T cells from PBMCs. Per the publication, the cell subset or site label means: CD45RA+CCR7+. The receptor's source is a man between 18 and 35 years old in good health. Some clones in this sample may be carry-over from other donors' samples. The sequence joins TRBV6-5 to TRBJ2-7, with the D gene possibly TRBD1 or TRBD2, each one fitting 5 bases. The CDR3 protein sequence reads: CASSSSGSYYEQYF. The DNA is TGTGCCAGCAGTTCTTCAGGGAGCTACTACGAGCAGTACTTC.